The sequence of this T cell receptor (beta chain) was determined in a study of preoperative IRX-2 immunotherapy in early breast cancer. Assay used: immunoSEQ multiplex PCR; TCRdb lists only in-frame clones, some missing. The sample lists roughly 99,000 clones, about nine tenths seen once, with around 2% in the top ten. The germline gives CDR1 WNHNN, CDR2 SYGVQD (reference sequence). The CDR3 is made up of 14 amino acids. The ends lost 6 bases at V and 5 bases at J; junction bases unmatched: 7. The sample's treatment: preoperative locoregional IRX-2 cytokine immunotherapy. Patients received preoperative, locoregional IRX-2 cytokine immunotherapy in a phase Ib study.

The sequences come from tumor tissue, collected after IRX-2 immunotherapy. This chain links TRBV10-1 with TRBJ1-1, with 9 bases identical to TRBD1. The clonotype originates from a human donor with breast cancer. CDR3 sequence (DNA): TGCGCCAGCAGCCCCGGGACAGGGTGGACTGAAGCTTTCTTT. This sequence encodes CASSPGTGWTEAFF.